Sequencing of this TCR beta chain was carried out in a study of blood T cell repertoires in COVID-19. At the level of the study: Spain, Italy and the United States supplied samples that represented acute and convalescent COVID-19.

Per the original data handling: Quantification of nucleated cells was approximated via reference gene primer amplification. TCRdb's table, derived via immunoSEQ multiplex PCR, lists solely in-frame clones and lacks some. That table is the source of V, J and clone size, and D and trimming were worked out from the DNA. The table lists under 150,000 clones, 75% to 90% of them singletons, with more than 7.5% in the top ten. This CDR3 has 15 residues. V lost 7 bases to trimming and J lost 0 bases; unmatched junction nucleotides: 9. The germline V gene encodes CDR1 MNHEY and CDR2 SMNVEV (reference sequence).

The TCR sequence derives from a woman aged 55-69 years with COVID-19, enrolled during active disease. The chain has TRBV27 and TRBJ2-7, with 7 bases lining up with TRBD1. Sequencing was performed on peripheral blood. This chain's CDR3 is CASILGDSFSYEQYF. In DNA, the CDR3 is TGTGCCAGCATCCTGGGGGACAGTTTCTCCTACGAGCAGTACTTC.